This is a list of T cell receptor beta chains from one sample in a study of technical replicates of blood from several donors. Libraries were prepared by immunoSEQ multiplex PCR; TCRdb keeps only in-frame clonotypes and omits some of them. This table has 70,000 to 90,000 clones, roughly 92% appearing once. Sequenced sample: T cells isolated from PBMCs. The receptors shown here come from a human donor in good health. Both conserved end residues are part of each CDR3. A D gene is named only where the DNA matches it firmly. Expanded clones are given a class, and other clones once, few, many or no size at all.

>TRBV5-5|NA|TRBJ1-3|TRBD1
CASSLRTGGDYTIYF
TGTGCCAGCAGCTTGCGGACAGGGGGCGATTACACCATATATTTT
>TRBV15|once|TRBJ2-1|NA
CATSREYRVPYNEQFF
TGTGCCACCAGCAGAGAATACAGGGTTCCCTACAATGAGCAGTTCTTC
>TRBV29-1|NA|TRBJ2-3|NA
CSAQERTDTQYF
TGCAGCGCACAGGAGCGCACAGATACGCAGTATTTT
>TRBV2|NA|TRBJ1-5|NA
CASSEAGRENQPQHF
TGTGCCAGCAGTGAAGCCGGACGGGAAAATCAGCCCCAGCATTTT
>TRBV28|NA|TRBJ2-4|NA
CASQQDPLAKNIQYF
TGTGCCAGCCAACAGGACCCCCTAGCCAAAAACATTCAGTACTTC
>TRBV2|NA|TRBJ2-7|NA
CAGGRGEGEQYF
TGTGCCGGGGGCAGGGGAGAAGGCGAGCAGTACTTC
>TRBV2|NA|TRBJ2-5|TRBD1
CASSTPRGSAGQGETQYF
TGTGCCAGCAGTACCCCGCGTGGTAGCGCGGGACAGGGGGAGACCCAGTACTTC
>TRBV5-1|NA|TRBJ1-1|TRBD1
CASSPGPGTAEAFF
TGCGCCAGCAGCCCAGGCCCCGGGACAGCAGAAGCTTTCTTT
>TRBV18|NA|TRBJ1-1|NA
CASMSTGRGNTEAFF
TGTGCCAGTATGAGTACGGGTCGGGGGAACACTGAAGCTTTCTTT
>TRBV11-3|NA|TRBJ1-1|TRBD1
CASTYGQGRNTEAFF
TGTGCCAGCACCTATGGACAGGGGAGGAACACTGAAGCTTTCTTT
>TRBV10-1|NA|TRBJ2-3|NA
CASSEVAGRLNTQYF
TGCGCCAGCAGTGAGGTTGCGGGCCGCCTCAATACGCAGTATTTT
>TRBV5-1|NA|TRBJ2-7|NA
CASSLSSTYEQYF
TGCGCCAGCAGCTTATCCAGTACCTACGAGCAGTACTTC
>TRBV10-3|NA|TRBJ1-5|TRBD1
CATGQALNSNQPQHF
TGTGCCACCGGACAGGCCCTAAATAGCAATCAGCCCCAGCATTTT
>TRBV15|NA|TRBJ2-1|TRBD2
CATSRVAGGYNEQFF
TGTGCCACCAGCAGAGTAGCGGGGGGATACAATGAGCAGTTCTTC